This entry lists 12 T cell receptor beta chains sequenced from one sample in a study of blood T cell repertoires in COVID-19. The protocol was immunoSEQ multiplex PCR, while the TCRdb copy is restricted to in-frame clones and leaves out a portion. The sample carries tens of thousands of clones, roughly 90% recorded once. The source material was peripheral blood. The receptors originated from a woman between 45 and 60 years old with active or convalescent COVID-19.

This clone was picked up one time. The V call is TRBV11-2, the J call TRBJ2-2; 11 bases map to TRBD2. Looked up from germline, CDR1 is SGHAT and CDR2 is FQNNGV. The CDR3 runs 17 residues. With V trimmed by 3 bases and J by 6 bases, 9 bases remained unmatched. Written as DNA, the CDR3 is TGTGCCAGCAGCTTGGGAATTAGCGGGAGGGGGGCCGGGGAGCTGTTTTTT. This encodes CASSLGISGRGAGELFF.

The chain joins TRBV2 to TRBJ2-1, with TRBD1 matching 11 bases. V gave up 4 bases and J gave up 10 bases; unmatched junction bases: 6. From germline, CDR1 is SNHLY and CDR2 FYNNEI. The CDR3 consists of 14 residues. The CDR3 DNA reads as TGTGCCAGCAGTGCGGACAGGGGGCTAGAGGAGCAGTTCTTC. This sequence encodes CASSADRGLEEQFF.

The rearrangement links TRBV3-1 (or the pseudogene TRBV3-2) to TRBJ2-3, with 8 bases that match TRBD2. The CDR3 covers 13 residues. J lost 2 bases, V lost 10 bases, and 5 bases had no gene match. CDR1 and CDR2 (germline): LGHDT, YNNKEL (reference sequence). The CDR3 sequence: CAIRGGTTDTQYF. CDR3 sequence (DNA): TGTGCCATACGGGGGGGGACCACAGATACGCAGTATTTT.

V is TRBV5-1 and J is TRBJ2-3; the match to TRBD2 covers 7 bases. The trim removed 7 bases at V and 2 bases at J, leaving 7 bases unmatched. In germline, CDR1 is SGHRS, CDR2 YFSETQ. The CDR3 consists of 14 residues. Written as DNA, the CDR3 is TGCGCCAGCCGAAGACTAGCAACCACAGATACGCAGTATTTT. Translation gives CASRRLATTDTQYF.

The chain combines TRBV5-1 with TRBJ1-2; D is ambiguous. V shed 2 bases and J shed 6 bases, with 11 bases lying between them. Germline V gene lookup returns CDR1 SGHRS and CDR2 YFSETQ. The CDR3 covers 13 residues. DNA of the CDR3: TGCGCCAGCAGCTTAATGAAATCGGATGGCTACACCTTC. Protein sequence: CASSLMKSDGYTF.

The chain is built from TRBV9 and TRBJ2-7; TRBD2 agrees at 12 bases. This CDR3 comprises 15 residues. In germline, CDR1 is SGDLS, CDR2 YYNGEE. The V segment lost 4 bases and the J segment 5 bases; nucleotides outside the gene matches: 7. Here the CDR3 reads CASSPTSGSEDEQYF. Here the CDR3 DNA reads TGTGCCAGCAGCCCGACTAGCGGGAGCGAGGACGAGCAGTACTTC.

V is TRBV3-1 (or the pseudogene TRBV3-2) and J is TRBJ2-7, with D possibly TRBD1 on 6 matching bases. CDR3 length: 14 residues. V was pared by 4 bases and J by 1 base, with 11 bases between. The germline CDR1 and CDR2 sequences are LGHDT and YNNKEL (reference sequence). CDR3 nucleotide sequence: TGTGCCAGCAGCCCCGCCAGGGGTTCCTACGAGCAGTACTTC. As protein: CASSPARGSYEQYF.

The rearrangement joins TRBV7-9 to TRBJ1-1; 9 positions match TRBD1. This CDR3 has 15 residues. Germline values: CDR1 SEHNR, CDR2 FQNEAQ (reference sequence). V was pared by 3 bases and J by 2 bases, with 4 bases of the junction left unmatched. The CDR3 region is CASSFGTGLNTEAFF. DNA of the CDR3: TGTGCCAGCAGCTTCGGGACAGGGTTAAACACTGAAGCTTTCTTT.

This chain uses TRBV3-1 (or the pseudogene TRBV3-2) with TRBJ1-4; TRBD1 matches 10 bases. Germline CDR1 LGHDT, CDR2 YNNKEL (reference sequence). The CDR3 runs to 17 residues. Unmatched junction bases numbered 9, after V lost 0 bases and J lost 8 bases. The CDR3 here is CASSQDHPGQGREKLFF. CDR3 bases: TGTGCCAGCAGCCAAGATCACCCGGGACAGGGGAGGGAAAAACTGTTTTTT.

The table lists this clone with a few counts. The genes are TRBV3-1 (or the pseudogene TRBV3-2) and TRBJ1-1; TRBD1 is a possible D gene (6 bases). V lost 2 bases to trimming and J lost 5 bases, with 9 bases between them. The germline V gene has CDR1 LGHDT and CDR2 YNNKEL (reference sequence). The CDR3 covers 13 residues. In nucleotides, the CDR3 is TGTGCCAGCAGCCAATACAGGGTTACTGAAGCTTTCTTT. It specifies CASSQYRVTEAFF.

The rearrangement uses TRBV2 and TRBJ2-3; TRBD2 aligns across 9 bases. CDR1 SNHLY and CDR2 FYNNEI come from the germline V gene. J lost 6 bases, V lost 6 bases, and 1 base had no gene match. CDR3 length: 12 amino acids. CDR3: CASSGLADTQYF. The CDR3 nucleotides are TGTGCCAGCAGCGGACTAGCGGATACGCAGTATTTT.

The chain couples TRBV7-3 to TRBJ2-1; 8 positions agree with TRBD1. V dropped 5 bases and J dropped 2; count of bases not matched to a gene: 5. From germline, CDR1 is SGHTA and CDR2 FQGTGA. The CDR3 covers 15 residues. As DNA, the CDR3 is TGTGCCAGCAGCCTAGACAGGGGTGCCTACAATGAGCAGTTCTTC. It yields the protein CASSLDRGAYNEQFF.